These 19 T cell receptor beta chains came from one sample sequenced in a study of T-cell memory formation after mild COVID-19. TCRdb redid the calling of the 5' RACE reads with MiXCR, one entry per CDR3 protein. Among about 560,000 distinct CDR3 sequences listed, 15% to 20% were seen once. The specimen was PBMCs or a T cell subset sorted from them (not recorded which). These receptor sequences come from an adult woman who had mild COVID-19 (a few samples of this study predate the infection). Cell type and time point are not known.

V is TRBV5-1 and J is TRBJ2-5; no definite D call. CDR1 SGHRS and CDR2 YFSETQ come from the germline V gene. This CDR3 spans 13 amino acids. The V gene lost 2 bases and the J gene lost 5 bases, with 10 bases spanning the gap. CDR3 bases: TGCGCCAGCAGCTTTCTATTTGGGGAGACCCAGTACTTC. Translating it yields CASSFLFGETQYF.

The CDR3 coding sequence is TGCGCCAGCAGCTTGGAAAGACTAGCGGGAAACTACAATGAGCAGTTCTTC. Translation gives CASSLERLAGNYNEQFF. The chain carries TRBV5-1 and TRBJ2-1, with 11 bases matching TRBD2. Germline loops: CDR1 SGHRS, CDR2 YFSETQ. The CDR3 sequence is 17 residues long. With 0 bases clipped from V and 3 bases from J, the junction kept 5 bases outside the gene matches.

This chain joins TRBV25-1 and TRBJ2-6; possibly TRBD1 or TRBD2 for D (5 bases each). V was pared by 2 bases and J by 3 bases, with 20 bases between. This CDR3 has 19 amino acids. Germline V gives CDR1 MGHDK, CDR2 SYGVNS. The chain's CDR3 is CASSEVVGTGLIGANVLTF. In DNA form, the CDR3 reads TGTGCCAGCAGTGAAGTGGTCGGGACGGGTCTTATTGGGGCCAACGTCCTGACTTTC. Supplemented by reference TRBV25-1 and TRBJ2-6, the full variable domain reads EADIYQTPRYLVIGTGKKITLECSQTMGHDKMYWYQQDPGMELHLIHYSYGVNSTEKGDLSSESTVSRIRTEHFPLTLESARPSHTSQYLCASSEVVGTGLIGANVLTFGAGSRLTVL.

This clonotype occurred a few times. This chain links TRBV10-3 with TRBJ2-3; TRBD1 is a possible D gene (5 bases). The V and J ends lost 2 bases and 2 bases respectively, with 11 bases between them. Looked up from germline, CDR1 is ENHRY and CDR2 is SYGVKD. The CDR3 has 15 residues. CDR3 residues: CAISEGATATDTQYF. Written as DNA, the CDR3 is TGTGCCATCAGTGAGGGGGCCACCGCCACAGATACGCAGTATTTT.

The CDR3 DNA is TGTGCCAGCAGCGCGACAGGGGGCGCGGACACTGAAGCTTTCTTT. It specifies CASSATGGADTEAFF. This sequence joins TRBV11-2 and TRBJ1-1, with 10 bases fitting TRBD1. The germline V gene encodes CDR1 SGHAT and CDR2 FQNNGV. V lost 5 bases to trimming and J lost 3 bases; unmatched junction nucleotides: 6. CDR3 length: 15 residues.

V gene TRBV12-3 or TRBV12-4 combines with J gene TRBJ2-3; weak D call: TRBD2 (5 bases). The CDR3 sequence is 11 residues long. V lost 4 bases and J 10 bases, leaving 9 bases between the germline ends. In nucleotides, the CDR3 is TGTGCCAGCAGTTCACTAGAGGCGCAGTATTTT. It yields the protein CASSSLEAQYF.

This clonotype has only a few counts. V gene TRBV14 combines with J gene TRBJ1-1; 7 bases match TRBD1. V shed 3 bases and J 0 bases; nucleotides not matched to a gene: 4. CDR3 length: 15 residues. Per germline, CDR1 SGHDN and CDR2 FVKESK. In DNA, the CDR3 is TGTGCCAGCAGCCAGAGACAGGGTATGAACACTGAAGCTTTCTTT. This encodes CASSQRQGMNTEAFF.

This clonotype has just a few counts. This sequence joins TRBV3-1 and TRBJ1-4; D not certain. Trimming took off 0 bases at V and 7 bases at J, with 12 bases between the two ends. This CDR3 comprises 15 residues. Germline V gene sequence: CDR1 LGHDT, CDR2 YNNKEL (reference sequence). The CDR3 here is CASSQDSWGAEKLFF. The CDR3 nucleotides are TGTGCCAGCAGCCAAGATTCATGGGGTGCTGAAAAACTGTTTTTT.

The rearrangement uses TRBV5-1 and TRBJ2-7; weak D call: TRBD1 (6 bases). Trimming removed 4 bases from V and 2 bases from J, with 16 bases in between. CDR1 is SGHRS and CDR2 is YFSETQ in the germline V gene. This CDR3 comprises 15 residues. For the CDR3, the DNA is TGCGCCAGCAGCCATTTAACCGGGACACCCTACGAGCAGTACTTC. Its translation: CASSHLTGTPYEQYF.

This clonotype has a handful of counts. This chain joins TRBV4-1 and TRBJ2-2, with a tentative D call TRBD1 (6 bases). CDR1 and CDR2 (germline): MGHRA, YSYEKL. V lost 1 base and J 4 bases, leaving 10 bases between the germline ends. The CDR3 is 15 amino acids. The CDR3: CASSQGQGRTGELFF. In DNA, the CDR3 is TGCGCCAGCAGCCAAGGGCAGGGGCGCACCGGGGAGCTGTTTTTT.

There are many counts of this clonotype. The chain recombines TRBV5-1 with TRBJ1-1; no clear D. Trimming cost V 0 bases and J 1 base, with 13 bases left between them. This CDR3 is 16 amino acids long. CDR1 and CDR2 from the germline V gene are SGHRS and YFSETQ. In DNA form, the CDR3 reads TGCGCCAGCAGCTTGGAGCAGGCACTCACGAACACTGAAGCTTTCTTT. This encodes CASSLEQALTNTEAFF.

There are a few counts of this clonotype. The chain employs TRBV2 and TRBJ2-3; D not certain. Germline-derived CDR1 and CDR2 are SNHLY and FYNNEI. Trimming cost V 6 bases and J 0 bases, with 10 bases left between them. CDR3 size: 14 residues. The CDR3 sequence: CASRPPTSTDTQYF. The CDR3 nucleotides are TGTGCCAGCAGACCACCAACTAGCACAGATACGCAGTATTTT.

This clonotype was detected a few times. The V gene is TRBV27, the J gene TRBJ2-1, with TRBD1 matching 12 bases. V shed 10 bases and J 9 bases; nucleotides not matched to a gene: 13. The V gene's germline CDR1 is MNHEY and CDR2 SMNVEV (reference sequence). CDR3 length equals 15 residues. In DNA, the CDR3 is TGTGCCACCTCCAATCTTCCGGGACAGGGGGCTGAGCAGTTCTTC. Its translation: CATSNLPGQGAEQFF.

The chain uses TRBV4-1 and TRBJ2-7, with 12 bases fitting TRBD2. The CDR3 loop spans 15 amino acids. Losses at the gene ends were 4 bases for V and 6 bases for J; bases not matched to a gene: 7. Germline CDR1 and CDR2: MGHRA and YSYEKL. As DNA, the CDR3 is TGCGCCAGCAGCCCGCCTGGACTAGCGGGGCGCGAGCAGTACTTC. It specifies CASSPPGLAGREQYF.

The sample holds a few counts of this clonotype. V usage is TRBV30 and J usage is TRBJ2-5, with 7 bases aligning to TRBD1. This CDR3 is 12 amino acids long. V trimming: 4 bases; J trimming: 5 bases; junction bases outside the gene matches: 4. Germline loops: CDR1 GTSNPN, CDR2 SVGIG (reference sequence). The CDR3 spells CAWKQGYETQYF. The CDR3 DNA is TGTGCCTGGAAACAGGGGTATGAGACCCAGTACTTC.

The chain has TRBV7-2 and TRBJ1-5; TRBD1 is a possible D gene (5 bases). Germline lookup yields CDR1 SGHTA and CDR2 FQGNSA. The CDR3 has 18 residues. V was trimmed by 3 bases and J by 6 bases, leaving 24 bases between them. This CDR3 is CASSLEESRARRGQPQHF. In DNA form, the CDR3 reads TGTGCCAGCAGCTTGGAAGAGTCAAGGGCGCGGAGGGGTCAGCCCCAGCATTTT.

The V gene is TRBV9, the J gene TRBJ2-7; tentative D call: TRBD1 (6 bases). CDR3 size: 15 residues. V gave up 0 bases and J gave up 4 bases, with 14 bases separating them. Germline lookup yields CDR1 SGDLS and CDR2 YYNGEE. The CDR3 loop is CASSVGEQGVYEQYF. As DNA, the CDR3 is TGTGCCAGCAGCGTAGGGGAACAGGGTGTATACGAGCAGTACTTC.

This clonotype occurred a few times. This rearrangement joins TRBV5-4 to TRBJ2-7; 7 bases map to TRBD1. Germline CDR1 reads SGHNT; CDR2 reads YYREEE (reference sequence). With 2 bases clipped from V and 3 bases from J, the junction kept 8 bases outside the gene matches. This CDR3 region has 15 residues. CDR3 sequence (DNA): TGTGCCAGCAGCTTAGTCCTCCGGGACAGCTACGAGCAGTACTTC. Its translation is CASSLVLRDSYEQYF.

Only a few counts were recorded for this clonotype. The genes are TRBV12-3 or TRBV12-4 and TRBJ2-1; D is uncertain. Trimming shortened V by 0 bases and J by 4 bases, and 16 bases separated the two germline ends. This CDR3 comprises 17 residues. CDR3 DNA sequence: TGTGCCAGCAGTTTAGCGGGCCAGCTTATACTGTACAATGAGCAGTTCTTC. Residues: CASSLAGQLILYNEQFF.